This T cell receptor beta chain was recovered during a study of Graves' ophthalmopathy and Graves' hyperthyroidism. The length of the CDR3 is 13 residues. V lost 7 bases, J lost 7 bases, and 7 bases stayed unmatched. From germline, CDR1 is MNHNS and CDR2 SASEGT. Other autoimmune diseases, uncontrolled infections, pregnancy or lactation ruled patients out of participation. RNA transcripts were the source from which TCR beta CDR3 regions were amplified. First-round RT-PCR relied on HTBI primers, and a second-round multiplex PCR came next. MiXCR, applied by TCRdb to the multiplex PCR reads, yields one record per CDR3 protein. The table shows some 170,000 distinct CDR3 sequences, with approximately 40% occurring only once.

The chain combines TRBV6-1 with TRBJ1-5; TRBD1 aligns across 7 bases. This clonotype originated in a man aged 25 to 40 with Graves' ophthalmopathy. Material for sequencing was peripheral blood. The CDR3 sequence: CASKDREGQPQHF. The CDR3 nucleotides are TGTGCCAGCAAAGACAGGGAAGGCCAGCCCCAGCATTTT.